A single sample gave rise to the 18 T cell receptor beta chains below, sequenced in a study of CD8+CD57+ T cells in acquired aplastic anemia. Patients sequenced had flow cytometry evidence of CD8+CD57+ cell expansion. Genomic DNA acted as the template from which TCR beta VDJ combination and CDR3 sequence profiling were carried out. TCRdb re-analysed the reads in MiXCR, keeping a single row per CDR3 protein. Among approximately 130,000 distinct CDR3 sequences, over 55% were seen once, and the ten largest hold 25% to 35%. The sample was sorted CD4+, CD8+, or CD8+CD57+ T cells (not recorded which) from PBMCs. These receptors all stem from a human donor with aplastic anemia.

This clonotype turned up a few times. V and J are TRBV2 and TRBJ2-7, with D hard to call. With 7 bases removed from V and 6 bases from J, the gap between germline ends came to 16 bases. CDR3 size: 13 residues. Germline lookup yields CDR1 SNHLY and CDR2 FYNNEI. In nucleotides, the CDR3 is TGTGCCAGCACCGGACCATTACTACGCGAGCAGTACTTC. It codes for CASTGPLLREQYF.

The chain recombines TRBV24-1 with TRBJ2-1; no clear D. The CDR3 spans 13 residues. V lost 0 bases to trimming and J lost 7 bases, with 6 bases between them. Germline V gene data show CDR1 as KGHDR and CDR2 as SFDVKD. CDR3 sequence (DNA): TGTGCCACCAGTGATTTGGTAACAAATGAGCAGTTCTTC. Protein sequence: CATSDLVTNEQFF.

This clonotype was seen repeatedly, ten times or more. The chain employs TRBV9 and TRBJ1-5; a weak D match, TRBD1 (5 bases). Germline lookup yields CDR1 SGDLS and CDR2 YYNGEE. This CDR3 comprises 14 residues. Deletions cut 4 bases from V and 7 bases from J, with 15 bases between. CDR3 in amino acids: CASSTGGNPQPQHF. The CDR3 DNA reads as TGTGCCAGCAGCACGGGGGGGAATCCCCAGCCCCAGCATTTT.

The gene calls are TRBV24-1 and TRBJ2-1; D is unclear. CDR3 length: 12 residues. Germline loops: CDR1 KGHDR, CDR2 SFDVKD. The V and J ends lost 4 bases and 9 bases respectively, with 9 bases between them. The CDR3 sequence is CATSDRAGEQFF. CDR3 DNA: TGTGCCACCAGTGACCGGGCAGGTGAGCAGTTCTTC.

Only a few counts were recorded for this clonotype. The V and J genes are TRBV5-6 and TRBJ1-1, with D unresolved. The CDR3 runs 13 residues. Per the germline V gene, CDR1 is SGHDT and CDR2 is YYEEEE. The V gene lost 2 bases and the J gene lost 1 base, with 6 bases spanning the gap. CDR3 protein: CASSLVANTEAFF. CDR3 in DNA: TGTGCCAGCAGCTTAGTGGCGAACACTGAAGCTTTCTTT.

The V call is TRBV2, the J call TRBJ1-1; no reliable D call. The germline CDR1 and CDR2 sequences are SNHLY and FYNNEI. Trimming stripped 8 bases from V and 4 bases from J, with 11 bases between. CDR3 length equals 12 residues. CDR3 bases: TGTGCCAGCTATAAGGGTAGCACTGAAGCTTTCTTT. It translates to CASYKGSTEAFF.

In its sample, this clonotype was seen a few times. The chain is built from TRBV2 and TRBJ2-7, with D possibly being TRBD1 (5 bases). V was clipped by 2 bases and J by 6 bases, with 14 bases between them. Germline V lookup: CDR1 SNHLY, CDR2 FYNNEI. This CDR3 has 14 amino acids. DNA for the CDR3: TGTGCCAGCAGTGAAAGGGGTCTACCCTTCGAGCAGTACTTC. Translated: CASSERGLPFEQYF.

Many counts were recorded for this clonotype. The chain is built from TRBV27 and TRBJ2-7; a weak D match, TRBD2 (6 bases). The CDR3 runs to 11 residues. The V end was cut by 10 bases, the J end by 5 bases, with 12 bases between. From germline, CDR1 is MNHEY and CDR2 SMNVEV (reference sequence). CDR3 sequence reads: CATAWGDEQYF. The CDR3 region has the DNA TGTGCCACGGCCTGGGGGGACGAGCAGTACTTC.

This clonotype was recorded a few times. The CDR3 spells CASSLMGGQGQAFF. The CDR3 DNA follows: TGTGCCAGCAGTTTAATGGGGGGACAGGGACAAGCTTTCTTT. The chain links TRBV27 to TRBJ1-1; 9 nucleotides agree with TRBD1. This CDR3 spans 14 amino acids. Germline CDR1 MNHEY, CDR2 SMNVEV (reference sequence). J lost 9 bases, V lost 2 bases, and 7 bases had no gene match.

On this clonotype: Since a much larger clone is just one base distant, this may be a read error. This chain links TRBV5-6 with TRBJ1-2, with TRBD1 as a possible D gene (6 bases). The CDR3 spans 15 residues. The germline V gene has CDR1 SGHDT and CDR2 YYEEEE. V lost 0 bases to trimming and J lost 6 bases, with 15 bases between them. This CDR3 is CASSLAPRGGDGYTF. CDR3 DNA: TGTGCCAGCAGCTTGGCCCCCAGGGGCGGAGATGGCTACACCTTC.

The sample holds a few counts of this clonotype. The gene calls are TRBV6-1 and TRBJ1-6; 8 bases are a match to TRBD1. V shed 3 bases and J 10 bases; nucleotides not matched to a gene: 5. CDR3 length: 14 amino acids. Germline V gives CDR1 MNHNS, CDR2 SASEGT. The CDR3 region has the DNA TGTGCCAGCAGTGACTACACAGGGGGATCACCCCTCCACTTT. It is translated as CASSDYTGGSPLHF.

V gene TRBV12-5 combines with J gene TRBJ2-7; D unresolved. Trimming took 2 bases from V and 0 from J, leaving 5 bases between them. The CDR3 extends over 13 amino acids. The V gene's germline CDR1 is LGHNT and CDR2 FRNRAP. The CDR3 DNA sequence: TGTGCTAGTGGTTTGAAGAGCTCCTACGAGCAGTACTTC. Residues: CASGLKSSYEQYF.

The rearrangement uses TRBV2 and TRBJ2-3; no clear D. V was clipped by 4 bases and J by 2 bases, with 4 bases between them. From germline, CDR1 is SNHLY and CDR2 FYNNEI. The CDR3 consists of 12 residues. The CDR3 spells CASSGLTDTQYF. The CDR3 nucleotides are TGTGCCAGCAGTGGACTCACAGATACGCAGTATTTT.

At least ten counts were recorded for this clonotype. The chain links TRBV7-9 to TRBJ1-1; TRBD1 aligns across 8 bases. Germline values: CDR1 SEHNR, CDR2 FQNEAQ (reference sequence). The CDR3 loop spans 14 amino acids. Trimming at V came to 5 bases and at J to 1 base, leaving 3 bases not matched to a gene. CDR3: CASSGDRKNTEAFF. The CDR3, as DNA: TGTGCCAGCAGCGGGGACAGGAAGAACACTGAAGCTTTCTTT.

Concerning this clonotype itself: The junction and the germline gene differ at one end; a read error may be behind it. The DNA for the CDR3 is TGTGCCAGCAACCTTTTGTTCGGGGCCAACGTCCTGACCTTC. Its protein product is CASNLLFGANVLTF. The V call is TRBV11-1, the J call TRBJ2-6; either TRBD1 or TRBD2 may fit D (5 bases each). The length of the CDR3 is 14 residues. Per the germline V gene, CDR1 is SGHAT and CDR2 is FQDESV (reference sequence).

As to this clonotype: A clone one base away is much larger, so this may be a read error. This chain joins TRBV9 and TRBJ1-4, with 8 bases that match TRBD1. The CDR3 runs 15 residues. CDR1 is SGDLS, CDR2 YYNGEE, per germline. DNA of the CDR3: TGTGCCAGCAGCGTAGGACAGGGGCGTGCTGAAGAACTGTTTTTT. Amino acids: CASSVGQGRAEELFF.

In this sample, this clonotype turned up many times. The V gene is TRBV20-1, the J gene TRBJ2-7; 10 positions agree with TRBD2. The CDR3 is 15 amino acids. Germline loops: CDR1 DFQATT, CDR2 SNEGSKA (reference sequence). The CDR3 region is CTKTGLAGVCYEQYF. CDR3 DNA: TGCACCAAAACCGGCCTAGCGGGAGTTTGCTACGAGCAGTACTTC.

Points on this clonotype: The junction does not match germline at one end; this may be a read error. The V and J genes are TRBV19 and TRBJ1-1; 11 bases fit TRBD1. CDR3 length equals 13 residues. CDR1 and CDR2 from the germline V gene are LNHDA and SQIVND (reference sequence). The CDR3 DNA reads as TGTGCCAGCAGTCGGACAGGGGGCACTGAAGCTTCCTTT. It is translated as CASSRTGGTEASF.